This T cell receptor beta chain was captured in a study of monozygotic twins with inflammatory bowel disease. Researchers put TCRalpha and TCRbeta cDNA through two nested PCRs lasting approximately 16 and 10 cycles. For each CDR3 protein, TCRdb gives one entry from its re-call of the 5' RACE reads, without DNA. The table gives 350,000 to 550,000 distinct CDR3 sequences; the top ten clones make up about 2.6% of it. The CDR3 runs to 14 residues. The germline gives CDR1 MNHNY, CDR2 SVGAGI (reference sequence). V gene TRBV6-6 combines with J gene TRBJ2-7; TCRdb lists TRBD1, though no DNA is available to test this call. The receptor's source is a human donor with ulcerative colitis or Crohn's disease, or a healthy co-twin of an affected twin (not recorded which). Sequencing was carried out using blood. The CDR3 region is CASSLAGVLGEQYF.